These 20 T cell receptor beta chains were all obtained from the same sample, sequenced in a study of blood T cell repertoires in COVID-19. Assay used: immunoSEQ multiplex PCR; TCRdb lists only in-frame clones, some missing. The table lists about 190,000 clones, more than 75% of them singletons. Sequencing was carried out using PBMCs or T cells enriched from blood (not recorded which). These receptors all come from a man between 35 and 55 years old with acute COVID-19.

The V call is TRBV28, the J call TRBJ2-1; D may be TRBD2 (5 bases). V lost 1 base and J 4 bases, leaving 11 bases between the germline ends. Germline V gene data show CDR1 as MDHEN and CDR2 as SYDVKM. The CDR3 length is 15 residues. The CDR3 loop reads CASSLLEGRYNEQFF. CDR3 DNA: TGTGCCAGCAGTTTATTAGAGGGCCGGTACAATGAGCAGTTCTTC. The full variable domain, completed using reference TRBV28 and TRBJ2-1, is DVKVTQSSRYLVKRTGEKVFLECVQDMDHENMFWYRQDPGLGLRLIYFSYDVKMKEKGDIPEGYSVSREKKERFSLILESASTNQTSMYLCASSLLEGRYNEQFFGPGTRLTVL.

The chain uses TRBV6-2 or TRBV6-3 and TRBJ2-2; a possible D gene is TRBD2 (5 bases). V was clipped by 6 bases and J by 7 bases, with 12 bases between them. The CDR3 sequence is 13 residues long. Germline CDR1 is MNHEY and CDR2 is SVGEGT. CDR3 protein: CASSPGLFGELFF. For the CDR3, the DNA is TGTGCCAGCAGCCCCGGACTTTTCGGGGAGCTGTTTTTT.

The rearrangement joins TRBV3-1 (or the pseudogene TRBV3-2) to TRBJ2-2; D call uncertain. The CDR3 totals 13 residues. V lost 4 bases and J 8 bases, leaving 11 bases between the germline ends. From germline, CDR1 is LGHDT and CDR2 YNNKEL (reference sequence). CDR3 loop: CASSLTSQGELFF. DNA of the CDR3: TGTGCCAGCAGCCTAACGTCACAGGGGGAGCTGTTTTTT.

The chain recombines TRBV24-1 with TRBJ2-1; 14 bases agree with TRBD2. The J segment lost 12 bases and the V segment lost 7 bases, leaving 7 bases of the junction unmatched. Germline V gene sequence: CDR1 KGHDR, CDR2 SFDVKD. The CDR3 is 14 residues long. The DNA for the CDR3 is TGTGCCACCAGGTGGGGACTAGCGGGAGAAGGGCAGTTCTTC. It yields the protein CATRWGLAGEGQFF.

The CDR3: CSGTTSGYTGELFF. The CDR3 region has the DNA TGCAGCGGCACGACTAGCGGATACACCGGGGAGCTGTTTTTT. This sequence joins TRBV29-1 and TRBJ2-2; 9 bases map to TRBD2. The ends lost 7 bases at V and 3 bases at J; junction bases unmatched: 6. Germline V CDR1 and CDR2: SQVTM, ANQGSEA. This CDR3 has 14 amino acids.

The CDR3 protein is CASSDTGVGGPLHF. CDR3 nucleotide sequence: TGTGCCAGCAGCGACACCGGGGTGGGGGGACCCCTCCACTTT. The rearrangement uses TRBV7-9 and TRBJ1-6; TRBD1 is a possible D gene (5 bases). The CDR3 has 14 amino acids. CDR1 is SEHNR and CDR2 is FQNEAQ in the germline V gene (reference sequence). V was trimmed by 5 bases and J by 12 bases, leaving 17 bases between them.

V and J are TRBV28 and TRBJ2-7; tentatively, D is TRBD2 (6 bases). Germline V gives CDR1 MDHEN, CDR2 SYDVKM. Trimming removed 3 bases at V and 0 bases at J, with 9 bases between. This CDR3 has 14 residues. The CDR3 loop is CASSFSGDSYEQYF. CDR3 bases: TGTGCCAGCAGTTTTAGCGGAGACTCCTACGAGCAGTACTTC.

This clone has a handful of counts. This rearrangement joins TRBV19 to TRBJ1-4; D ambiguous. Germline V gene sequence: CDR1 LNHDA, CDR2 SQIVND (reference sequence). This CDR3 comprises 14 residues. V lost 3 bases and J 8 bases, leaving 13 bases between the germline ends. DNA for the CDR3: TGTGCCAGTAGTATTTCGAGGTCGAAGGAAAAACTGTTTTTT. Residues: CASSISRSKEKLFF.

The CDR3 is CASRSAGNYGYTF. CDR3 in DNA: TGTGCCAGCAGAAGCGCAGGGAACTATGGCTACACCTTC. This chain joins TRBV25-1 and TRBJ1-2, with D possibly being TRBD1 (5 bases). The CDR3 has 13 residues. CDR1 and CDR2 from the germline V gene are MGHDK and SYGVNS. V lost 6 bases, J lost 2 bases, and 10 bases lay in between.

This rearrangement joins TRBV10-1 to TRBJ1-1; D gene uncertain. Germline assignment: CDR1 WNHNN and CDR2 SYGVQD (reference sequence). Trimming took off 5 bases at V and 0 bases at J, with 7 bases between the two ends. This CDR3 is 13 amino acids long. As DNA, the CDR3 is TGCGCCAGCAGTCCACAACTGAACACTGAAGCTTTCTTT. It translates to CASSPQLNTEAFF.

V and J are TRBV19 and TRBJ1-2, with 7 bases identical to TRBD1. This CDR3 has 12 residues. V lost 11 bases to trimming and J lost 8 bases; unmatched junction nucleotides: 11. Germline CDR1 reads LNHDA; CDR2 reads SQIVND (reference sequence). CDR3 DNA sequence: TGTGCCTCTTCGGACAGGTACGGCGGCTACACCTTC. Encoded protein: CASSDRYGGYTF.

The V and J genes are TRBV5-1 and TRBJ2-5; 15 bases line up with TRBD2. The ends lost 3 bases at V and 5 bases at J; junction bases unmatched: 2. The CDR3 consists of 15 residues. Germline V gene sequence: CDR1 SGHRS, CDR2 YFSETQ. The CDR3 loop reads CASSSGLAGGETQYF. CDR3 DNA sequence: TGCGCCAGCAGCTCCGGACTAGCGGGGGGGGAGACCCAGTACTTC.

The V and J genes are TRBV5-1 and TRBJ1-2, with D perhaps TRBD1 (5 bases). This CDR3 region has 12 residues. V was clipped by 6 bases and J by 7 bases, with 13 bases between them. Germline CDR1 and CDR2: SGHRS and YFSETQ. This chain's CDR3 is CASNTGLGGYTF. The CDR3 nucleotides read TGCGCCAGCAATACAGGCCTGGGTGGCTACACCTTC. The full variable domain, in which reference TRBV5-1 and TRBJ1-2 provide the parts outside the CDR3, is KAGVTQTPRYLIKTRGQQVTLSCSPISGHRSVSWYQQTPGQGLQFLFEYFSETQRNKGNFPGRFSGRQFSNSRSEMNVSTLELGDSALYLCASNTGLGGYTFGSGTRLTVV.

The chain couples TRBV6-5 to TRBJ2-1; TRBD1 matches at 7 bases. Germline assignment: CDR1 MNHEY and CDR2 SVGAGI. The CDR3 runs 14 residues. The ends lost 5 bases at V and 7 bases at J; junction bases unmatched: 8. The CDR3 loop is CASSPGTALNEQFF. The CDR3 nucleotides read TGTGCCAGCAGTCCCGGGACAGCCCTTAATGAGCAGTTCTTC.

This clone came up once. This chain uses TRBV4-2 with TRBJ2-1, with 14 bases fitting TRBD2. V lost 8 bases, J lost 8 bases, and 5 bases stayed unmatched. The germline CDR1 and CDR2 sequences are LGHNA and YNFKEQ. The CDR3 is made up of 14 amino acids. CDR3 in amino acids: CASGGGLAGDEQFF. CDR3 coding DNA: TGTGCCAGCGGAGGGGGACTAGCGGGAGATGAGCAGTTCTTC.

This clone was counted ten times or more. The chain combines TRBV4-1 with TRBJ2-6; perhaps TRBD2 as D (5 bases). Germline V gives CDR1 MGHRA, CDR2 YSYEKL. V was pared by 0 bases and J by 0 bases, with 21 bases between. The CDR3 loop spans 21 amino acids. In DNA form, the CDR3 reads TGCGCCAGCAGCCAAGAACCAGGAGGTCAGGTACTCCGCTCTGGGGCCAACGTCCTGACTTTC. It translates to CASSQEPGGQVLRSGANVLTF.

The chain links TRBV7-9 to TRBJ1-1; weak D call: TRBD1 (6 bases). The CDR3 is made up of 13 amino acids. Trimming stripped 5 bases from V and 1 base from J, with 8 bases between. Germline V gene sequence: CDR1 SEHNR, CDR2 FQNEAQ (reference sequence). The CDR3 is CASSPGQNTEAFF. The DNA for the CDR3 is TGTGCCAGCAGCCCGGGACAGAACACTGAAGCTTTCTTT.

The chain has TRBV27 and TRBJ1-1; perhaps TRBD1 as D (5 bases). V gave up 4 bases and J gave up 1 base, with 10 bases separating them. The CDR3 consists of 14 residues. The germline CDR1 and CDR2 sequences are MNHEY and SMNVEV (reference sequence). The CDR3 loop is CASSYLTGNTEAFF. The CDR3 DNA sequence: TGTGCCAGCAGTTACCTCACAGGGAACACTGAAGCTTTCTTT.

The genes are TRBV5-1 and TRBJ2-3; perhaps TRBD2 as D (6 bases). Germline values: CDR1 SGHRS, CDR2 YFSETQ. V lost 4 bases to trimming and J lost 4 bases, with 19 bases between them. This CDR3 has 16 amino acids. The CDR3 DNA sequence: TGCGCCAGCAGCAGAGCAGGGACTCCAGATGCAGATACGCAGTATTTT. Translation: CASSRAGTPDADTQYF.

This clone came up a few times. This sequence joins TRBV27 and TRBJ2-1; the match to TRBD2 covers 7 bases. Per germline, CDR1 MNHEY and CDR2 SMNVEV (reference sequence). The junction had 7 bases not matched to a gene; V was cut back by 2 bases and J by 9 bases. This CDR3 has 14 residues. This chain's CDR3 is CASSLLAGDPEQFF. Here the CDR3 DNA reads TGTGCCAGCAGTTTACTTGCGGGAGACCCTGAGCAGTTCTTC.